The entry that follows covers one T cell receptor beta chain sequence. Trimming cost V 3 bases and J 6 bases, with 21 bases left between them. The CDR3 extends over 16 amino acids. Germline V gene sequence: CDR1 LGHDT, CDR2 YNNKEL (reference sequence). Assay used: immunoSEQ multiplex PCR; TCRdb lists only in-frame clones, some missing. The repertoire holds about 390,000 clones, with about 85% as singletons. The treatment: 19 received Ad26.COV2.S at low or high dose, single or two shots; about 5 received placebo; per-sample allocation not given. The samples date from day 63 after the first vaccine or placebo injection. These data come from a study of Ad26.COV2.S vaccination and SARS-CoV-2 variants.

The clonotype was recovered from a person aged 18-60 years who received the Ad26.COV2.S COVID-19 vaccine or a placebo. The rearrangement links TRBV3-1 (or the pseudogene TRBV3-2) to TRBJ2-7; D call uncertain. The sample was peripheral blood, taken in a trial of Ad26.COV2.S vaccine versus placebo. The CDR3: CASSHSAIPGFSEQYF. Written as DNA, the CDR3 is TGTGCCAGCAGCCACTCAGCGATTCCGGGTTTCTCCGAGCAGTACTTC.